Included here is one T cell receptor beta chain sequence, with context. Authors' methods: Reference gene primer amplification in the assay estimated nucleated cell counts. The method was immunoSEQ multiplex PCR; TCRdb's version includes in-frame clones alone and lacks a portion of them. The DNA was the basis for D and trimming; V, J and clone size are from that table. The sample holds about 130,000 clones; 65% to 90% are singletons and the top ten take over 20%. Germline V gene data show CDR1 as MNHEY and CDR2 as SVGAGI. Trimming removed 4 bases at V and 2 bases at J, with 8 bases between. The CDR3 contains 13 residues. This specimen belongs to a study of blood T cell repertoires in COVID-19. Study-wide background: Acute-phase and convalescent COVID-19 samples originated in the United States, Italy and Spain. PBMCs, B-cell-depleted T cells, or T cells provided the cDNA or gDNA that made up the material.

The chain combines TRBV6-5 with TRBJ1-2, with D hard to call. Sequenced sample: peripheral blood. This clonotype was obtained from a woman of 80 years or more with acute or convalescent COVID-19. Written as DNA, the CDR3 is TGTGCCAGCAGTTTAGATTTGAACTATGGCTACACCTTC. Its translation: CASSLDLNYGYTF.